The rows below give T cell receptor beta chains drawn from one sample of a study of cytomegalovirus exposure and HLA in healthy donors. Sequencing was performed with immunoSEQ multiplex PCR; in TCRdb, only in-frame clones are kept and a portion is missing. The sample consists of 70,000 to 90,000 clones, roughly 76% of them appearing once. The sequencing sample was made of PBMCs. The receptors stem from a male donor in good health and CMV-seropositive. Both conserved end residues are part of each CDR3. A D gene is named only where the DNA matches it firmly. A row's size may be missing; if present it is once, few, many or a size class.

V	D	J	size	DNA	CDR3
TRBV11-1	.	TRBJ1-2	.	TGTGCCAGCAGCCAGACAGGTCGAGACAGTGAAGACTATGGCTACACCTTC	CASSQTGRDSEDYGYTF
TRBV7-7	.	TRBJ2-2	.	TGTGCCACCGCCCGGGACACCGGGGAGCTGTTTTTT	CATARDTGELFF
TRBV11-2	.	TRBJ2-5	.	TGTGCCAGCAGCGTCCGGGCGGGAAGGTATGAGCAGTACTTC	CASSVRAGRYEQYF
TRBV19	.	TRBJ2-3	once	TGTGCCAGTAGACGGACCGGGACATATAATGCAGATACGCAGTATTTT	CASRRTGTYNADTQYF
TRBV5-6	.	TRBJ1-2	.	TGTGCCAGCAGCTTACGGAGGGACTATGGCTACACCTTC	CASSLRRDYGYTF
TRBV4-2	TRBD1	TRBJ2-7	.	TGTGCCAGCAGCCATACTACCACAGGGGCCGCCTACGAGCAGTACTTC	CASSHTTTGAAYEQYF
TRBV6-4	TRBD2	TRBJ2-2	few	TGTGCCAGCGGGAGCGGGAGGAGCACCGGGGAGCTGTTTTTT	CASGSGRSTGELFF
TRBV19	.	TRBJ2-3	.	TGTGTCAGTAGTATAGTAGGAGGAAATGGAGCAGATACGCAGTATTTT	CVSSIVGGNGADTQYF
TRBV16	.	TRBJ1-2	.	TGTGCCAGCAGCCAACGGGAGTTTTTATTCGATGGCTACACCTTC	CASSQREFLFDGYTF
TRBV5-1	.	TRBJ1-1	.	TGCGCCAGCAGCTTACAGAACACTGAAGCTTTCTTT	CASSLQNTEAFF
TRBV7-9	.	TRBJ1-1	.	TGTGCCAGCAGCTTAGTGGGGACACGGGACACTGAAGCTTTCTTT	CASSLVGTRDTEAFF
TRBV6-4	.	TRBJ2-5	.	TGTGCCAGCAGTGGGGGGAGGCCCCAAGAGACCCAGTACTTC	CASSGGRPQETQYF
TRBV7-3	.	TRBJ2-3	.	TGTGCCAGCAGCCTGGGGACAACAGATACGCAGTATTTT	CASSLGTTDTQYF
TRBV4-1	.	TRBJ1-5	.	TGCGCCAGCAGCCTTGGACAGAGTAGAAATCAGCCCCAGCATTTT	CASSLGQSRNQPQHF
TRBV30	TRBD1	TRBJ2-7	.	TGTGCCTGGAGCAGGACAGGGTTGGTCTACGAGCAGTACTTC	CAWSRTGLVYEQYF
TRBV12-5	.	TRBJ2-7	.	TGTGCTAGTGGTCCCCCCGGGAGTGGCGAGCAGTACTTC	CASGPPGSGEQYF